The rows below give T cell receptor beta chains drawn from one sample of a study of blood T cell repertoires in COVID-19. Clones were sequenced by immunoSEQ multiplex PCR, and TCRdb holds only the in-frame ones, with some missing. The repertoire holds 100,000 to 120,000 clones, with less than 75% as singletons. Sequenced: peripheral blood. These receptors all come from a middle-aged woman with acute or convalescent COVID-19. The CDR3 runs from the conserved cysteine through the conserved F or W. A D gene is named only where the DNA matches it firmly. Rows give clone size only sometimes, using once, few, many, or a class for an expanded clone.

16	TRBJ2-7	TRBV28	-	-	TGTGCCAGGCCTAAGAGTTTAGGGGCCATTATCTACGAGCAGTACTTC	CARPKSLGAIIYEQYF
15	TRBJ2-5	TRBV19	-	TRBD1	TGTGCCAGTAGTCTTGTACCAGGGGGCGTGGAGACCCAGTACTTC	CASSLVPGGVETQYF
14	TRBJ1-3	TRBV5-1	-	-	TGCGCCAGCAGCGGGCAGGGAACTGGAAACACCATATATTTT	CASSGQGTGNTIYF
15	TRBJ1-2	TRBV2	few	TRBD1	TGTGCCAGCAACCACAGGGACAGGGGGCTCTATGGCTACACCTTC	CASNHRDRGLYGYTF
13	TRBJ2-5	TRBV7-2	few	-	TGTGCCAGCAGCTTCCTTTGGGCAGAGACCCAGTACTTC	CASSFLWAETQYF
15	TRBJ2-1	TRBV7-9	-	TRBD2	TGTGCCAGCAGCTTAGGGAGCGGGGGGGCCGAAGAGCAGTTCTTC	CASSLGSGGAEEQFF
14	TRBJ2-5	TRBV9	-	TRBD1	TGTGCCAGCAGCCCAAGACAGGGGGCTGGGACCCAGTACTTC	CASSPRQGAGTQYF
14	TRBJ1-1	TRBV3-1/TRBV3-2	-	-	TGTGCCAGCAGCCAAGGGGGCTTGAACACTGAAGCTTTCTTT	CASSQGGLNTEAFF
18	TRBJ2-2	TRBV28	few	TRBD2	TGTGCCAGCAGTTTATGGGGACTAGCGGGGGGCTTCACCGGGGAGCTGTTTTTT	CASSLWGLAGGFTGELFF
13	TRBJ1-1	TRBV18	-	TRBD1	TGTGCCAGCTCCGGGGACAGGGGTACTGAAGCTTTCTTT	CASSGDRGTEAFF
16	TRBJ1-6	TRBV7-9	-	TRBD1	TGTGCCAGCAGCTCCTATATCGGACAGGGGGTGCGGCCCCTCCACTTT	CASSSYIGQGVRPLHF
12	TRBJ2-7	TRBV29-1	-	-	TGCAGCGTTGACGGGCAGGGGTACGAGCAGTACTTC	CSVDGQGYEQYF
18	TRBJ2-7	TRBV3-1/TRBV3-2	-	TRBD1	TGTGCCAGCAGCCAATCCACGGGGAACGGGGACAGCGATTACGAGCAGTACTTC	CASSQSTGNGDSDYEQYF
12	TRBJ2-3	TRBV12-3/TRBV12-4	-	-	TGTGCCACCTCGAGGGCCTCCAATACGCAGTATTTT	CATSRASNTQYF